This note documents a single T cell receptor beta chain sequence. Its antigen remains unidentified. Per-base quality was not reported, and no clone a single base away is much larger than it. The data originate from a study of blood T cell repertoires in COVID-19 (dated by TCRdb to the early 2020s). About the investigation overall: The collaborator samples originated in the United States, Italy and Spain and spanned the acute and convalescent phases of COVID-19. The prospective study material was composed of cDNA or gDNA derived from T cells, B-cell-depleted T cells, or PBMCs. The dataset comprised deeply sampled blood TCRbeta repertoires from subjects exposed to, actively infected with, or recovered from COVID-19. The repertoires were released in a freely available public database meant as a resource for research on the immune response to SARS-CoV-2. Samples came from the ongoing ImmuneRACE study (first 160 participants) plus 1,254 subjects from 6 global collaborators. Nearly every sample came with metadata listing a de-identified subject ID, COVID-19 status, age in years and sex. Where available, HLA class I and class II types were taken from metadata supplied by the sample provider and were not determined by assay-based typing. Overall results and qualifications from the work: The amount of clinical and demographic metadata varied by source and participant and was provided uncurated.

The collaborating institutions used their own protocols to collect whole blood in K2EDTA tubes. Collaborator samples were shipped for TCRbeta analysis as frozen whole blood, isolated PBMCs, or DNA extracted from either sample type. The germline V gene (reference sequence) specifies SGHKS as CDR1 and YYEKEE as CDR2. Taken from cysteine to phenylalanine, the CDR3 has 14 residues. Just CDR3 DNA is preserved here, 42 bases in frame from base 1. V lost 4 bases and J lost 0 bases; the stretch between them is 8 bases long. TCRbeta CDR3 regions were amplified from genomic DNA using the immunoSEQ Assay, a bias-controlled multiplex PCR. The paper's data handling went like this. The number of nucleated cells in each sample was estimated by amplification of reference gene primers within the assay. To quantify the absolute abundance of each unique TCRbeta CDR3 rearrangement, sequence reads were collapsed and filtered. Productive Simpson clonality was computed per sample as the square root of Simpson's diversity index over productive rearrangements. What TCRdb holds here is the immuneACCESS table cut down to in-frame rearrangements. Part of the clones is not present; checked against another copy, under half of the missing clones reflect an unresolved V gene, and the others are unexplained. The V and J calls and the clone size are those of that table, but D and trimming were determined from the DNA. For this sample there are 60,000 to 75,000 clones; approximately 87% appear just once. The ten largest clones represent 3.9% of the sample.

This TCR derives from a human donor in a cohort sampled during active COVID-19. The sample consisted of peripheral blood. The chain employs TRBV5-5 and TRBJ2-1; no confident D gene assignment can be made. The nucleotide sequence is given as TGTGCCAGCAGCCAGGATCTCTCCTACAATGAGCAGTTCTTC. Its protein product is CASSQDLSYNEQFF. Joined to the reference TRBV5-5 and TRBJ2-1 proteins, this CDR3 gives the full variable domain: DAGVTQSPTHLIKTRGQQVTLRCSPISGHKSVSWYQQVLGQGPQFIFQYYEKEERGRGNFPDRFSARQFPNYSSELNVNALLLGDSALYLCASSQDLSYNEQFFGPGTRLTVL.